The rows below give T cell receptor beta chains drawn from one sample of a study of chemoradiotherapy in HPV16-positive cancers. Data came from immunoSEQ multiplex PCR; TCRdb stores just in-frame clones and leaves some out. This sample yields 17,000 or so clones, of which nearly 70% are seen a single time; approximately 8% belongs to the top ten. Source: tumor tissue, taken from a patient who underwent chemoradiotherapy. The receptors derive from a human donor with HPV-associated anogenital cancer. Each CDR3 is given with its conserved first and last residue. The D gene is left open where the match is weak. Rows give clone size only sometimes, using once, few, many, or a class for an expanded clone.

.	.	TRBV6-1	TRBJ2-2	CASRSARGNTGELFF	TGTGCCAGCAGATCGGCCAGGGGGAACACCGGGGAGCTGTTTTTT
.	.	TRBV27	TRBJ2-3	CASSSTGRGGQYF	TGTGCCAGCAGTTCAACAGGGCGGGGCGGGCAGTATTTT
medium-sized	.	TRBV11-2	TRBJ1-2	CASSLGTALIGYTF	TGTGCCAGCAGCTTGGGTACTGCATTGATAGGCTACACCTTC
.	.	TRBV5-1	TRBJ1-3	CASSTGRSSGNTIYF	TGCGCCAGCAGCACCGGCAGGAGTTCTGGAAACACCATATATTTT
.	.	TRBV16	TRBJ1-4	CASSQTATNEKLFF	TGTGCCAGCAGCCAAACAGCAACTAATGAAAAACTGTTTTTT
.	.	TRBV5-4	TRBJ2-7	CASSTGRGPNYEQYF	TGTGCCAGCAGCACCGGTCGGGGGCCGAACTACGAGCAGTACTTC
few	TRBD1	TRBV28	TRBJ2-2	CASSRGRGRWGELFF	TGTGCCAGCAGCAGAGGCAGGGGGCGTTGGGGGGAGCTGTTTTTT
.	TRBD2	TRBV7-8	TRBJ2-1	CASSPPGLAGGEFF	TGTGCCAGCAGCCCCCCGGGACTAGCGGGGGGAGAGTTCTTC
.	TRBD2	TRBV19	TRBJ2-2	CASSINGGGNTGELFF	TGTGCCAGTAGTATTAATGGGGGGGGGAACACCGGGGAGCTGTTTTTT
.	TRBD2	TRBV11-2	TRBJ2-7	CASSTTLGGSSSKQYF	TGTGCCAGCAGCACCACCCTCGGCGGGAGCTCTTCCAAGCAGTACTTC
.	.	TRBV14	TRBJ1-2	CASSQEGKQDYYGYTF	TGTGCCAGCAGCCAAGAAGGGAAGCAGGACTACTATGGCTACACCTTC
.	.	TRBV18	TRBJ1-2	CASSPQPFSRYGYTF	TGTGCCAGCTCACCACAGCCGTTTTCGCGCTATGGCTACACCTTC
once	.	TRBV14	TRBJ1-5	CASSQGEGQPQHF	TGTGCCAGCAGCCAAGGAGAGGGACAGCCCCAGCATTTT
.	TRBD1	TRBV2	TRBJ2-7	CASSATGQGGEQYF	TGTGCCAGCAGTGCAACCGGACAGGGCGGCGAGCAGTACTTC
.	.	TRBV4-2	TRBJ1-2	CASSRDSYGYTF	TGTGCCAGCAGCCGCGACAGTTATGGCTACACCTTC
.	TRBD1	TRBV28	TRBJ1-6	CASSLDRGSPLHF	TGTGCCAGCAGTTTGGACAGGGGTTCACCCCTCCACTTT